One sample yielded the 24 T cell receptor beta chains listed below, sequenced in a study of metastatic and nonmetastatic thyroid tumors. With MiXCR, TCRdb called clones anew from the PCR reads. The top ten clones hold roughly a tenth of a sample with around 45,000 clones, 3% to 3.5% of them seen once. Thyroid surgery took place with no prior treatment in any patient. The specimen sequenced was blood. The origin of the receptors is a female donor with papillary thyroid cancer or a benign thyroid nodule (not recorded which). Some clones in this sample may be carry-over from other donors' samples.

This clone was recorded many times. The CDR3: CASSPGTGLYGYTF. CDR3 bases: TGTGCCAGCTCACCAGGAACGGGCCTCTATGGCTACACCTTC. This chain uses TRBV18 with TRBJ1-2; D not certain. The CDR3 runs 14 residues. The V and J ends lost 2 bases and 4 bases respectively, with 11 bases between them. Per germline, CDR1 KGHSH and CDR2 LQKENI.

The sample holds a few counts of this clone. The rearrangement uses TRBV6-5 and TRBJ1-6, with D unresolved. The CDR3 has 13 amino acids. Deletions cut 2 bases from V and 5 bases from J, with 4 bases between. The germline V gene encodes CDR1 MNHEY and CDR2 SVGAGI. The CDR3 DNA is TGTGCCAGCAGTTACGACAATAATTCACCCCTCCACTTT. It translates to CASSYDNNSPLHF.

This clone was found a few times. This sequence may be a read error, since a much larger clone differs from it by one base. The rearrangement links TRBV4-1 to TRBJ1-1; D is undetermined. CDR1 and CDR2 (germline): MGHRA, YSYEKL. This CDR3 has 16 residues. Here the CDR3 reads CASIQDFSAVPIRAFF. As DNA, the CDR3 is TGCGCCAGCATCCAAGATTTTTCAGCAGTGCCAATTCGAGCTTTCTTT.

This clone was recorded a few times. An end of the junction does not agree with germline; a read error may underlie this. The V call is TRBV12-3 or TRBV12-4, the J call TRBJ1-2, with D perhaps matching TRBD1 (5 bases). The CDR3 contains 14 residues. The CDR3 bases are TGTGCCAGCAGTTCCCGGTGGAGTCCTCGGGGCTACACCTTT. This codes for CASSSRWSPRGYTF.

This clone was recorded at least ten times. This rearrangement joins TRBV20-1 to TRBJ2-5, with 7 bases that match TRBD1. This CDR3 region has 14 residues. V was clipped by 3 bases and J by 4 bases; unmatched bases: 8. Germline CDR1 is DFQATT and CDR2 is SNEGSKA (reference sequence). CDR3 DNA: TGCAGTGCTAGCCTGACAGGGCCCGGAGAGACCCAGTACTTC. Amino acid sequence: CSASLTGPGETQYF.

This clone was recorded many times. The V and J genes are TRBV20-1 and TRBJ1-1, with 7 nucleotides matching TRBD1. The CDR3 consists of 14 residues. Germline V CDR1 and CDR2: DFQATT, SNEGSKA (reference sequence). V dropped 6 bases and J dropped 6; count of bases not matched to a gene: 13. The CDR3, as DNA: TGCAGTGCGCAGGAGCCGACAGGGTGGGCTGAAGCTTTCTTT. It codes for CSAQEPTGWAEAFF.

This clone occurred a few times. The chain recombines TRBV25-1 with TRBJ2-5, with 7 nucleotides matching TRBD2. This CDR3 contains 13 residues. Germline CDR1 reads MGHDK; CDR2 reads SYGVNS. Trimming cost V 6 bases and J 2 bases; bases outside gene matches: 3. This chain's CDR3 is CASRLGGQETQYF. The DNA for the CDR3 is TGTGCCAGCAGGTTGGGAGGGCAAGAGACCCAGTACTTC.

This clone was detected many times. The chain joins TRBV12-3 or TRBV12-4 to TRBJ1-5; D is possibly TRBD1 (6 bases). CDR3 size: 16 residues. V was shortened by 0 bases and J by 2 bases, with 11 bases between the two germline ends. The CDR3 loop reads CASSLAGAIGNQPQHF. The CDR3 DNA reads TGTGCCAGCAGTTTAGCGGGGGCGATCGGCAATCAGCCCCAGCATTTT.

In this sample, this clone turned up many times. J is TRBJ2-7 and V is TRBV3-1; 8 nucleotides agree with TRBD1. This CDR3 contains 15 residues. The germline CDR1 and CDR2 sequences are LGHDT and YNNKEL (reference sequence). With V trimmed by 6 bases and J by 7 bases, 14 bases remained unmatched. The CDR3 DNA reads TGTGCCAGCAGGGCGCTTCCGGGACAGGATGGGGAGCAGTACTTC. Its protein product is CASRALPGQDGEQYF.

The V gene is TRBV20-1, the J gene TRBJ2-1, with a tentative D call TRBD2 (5 bases). From germline, CDR1 is DFQATT and CDR2 SNEGSKA (reference sequence). V was trimmed by 2 bases and J by 6 bases, leaving 17 bases between them. This CDR3 spans 15 amino acids. The CDR3: CSARPFAGLSNEQFF. The DNA for the CDR3 is TGCAGTGCTAGACCTTTTGCGGGTTTATCCAATGAGCAGTTCTTC.

The chain recombines TRBV4-1 with TRBJ2-5; the D gene is possibly TRBD2 (6 bases). The CDR3 sequence is 14 residues long. The germline V gene has CDR1 MGHRA and CDR2 YSYEKL. V gave up 6 bases and J gave up 4 bases, with 15 bases separating them. The CDR3 sequence: CASSRGPAGETQYF. CDR3 DNA sequence: TGCGCCAGCAGTCGGGGACCAGCGGGAGAGACCCAGTACTTC.

This clone was observed a handful of times. Sequence at one end of the junction differs from germline and may be a read error. The V and J genes are TRBV20-1 and TRBJ2-1, with 13 bases aligning to TRBD2. CDR3 length: 16 amino acids. CDR1 and CDR2 from the germline V gene are DFQATT and SNEGSKA (reference sequence). The CDR3, as DNA: TGCAGTGCTAAACTAGCGGGAGGGCTGGCGGGCAATGAGCAGCTCTTC. Encoded protein: CSAKLAGGLAGNEQLF.

The table lists this clone with many counts. The junction differs from germline at one of its ends, possibly a read error. The chain couples TRBV7-6 to TRBJ2-7; 11 bases align to TRBD1. CDR1 is SGHVS, CDR2 FNYEAQ, per germline. CDR3 length: 14 residues. The CDR3 DNA sequence: TGTGCCGGCAGCTTAAGGGGGACAGGGGGTGAGCAGTACTTC. Its translation: CAGSLRGTGGEQYF.

The CDR3 protein is CASSLDWREGFEQYF. The CDR3 DNA reads as TGTGCCAGCAGCTTAGACTGGCGGGAGGGGTTCGAGCAGTACTTC. The V and J genes are TRBV11-1 and TRBJ2-7; 9 bases fit TRBD2. The CDR3 is 15 amino acids. Germline V gene lookup returns CDR1 SGHAT and CDR2 FQDESV (reference sequence). The junction had 7 bases not matched to a gene; V was cut back by 1 base and J by 6 bases.

This clone was observed at least ten times. This chain uses TRBV6-1 with TRBJ2-2; either TRBD1 or TRBD2 may supply D (5 bases each). This CDR3 spans 15 amino acids. Germline CDR1 and CDR2: MNHNS and SASEGT. V lost 6 bases, J lost 2 bases, and 13 bases lay in between. DNA for the CDR3: TGTGCCAGCAGGCTCGGGACCACCAACACCGGGGAGCTGTTTTTT. This sequence encodes CASRLGTTNTGELFF.

This clone was counted only a few times. The chain employs TRBV20-1 and TRBJ2-7; D unclear. CDR1 is DFQATT, CDR2 SNEGSKA, per germline (reference sequence). The CDR3 extends over 14 amino acids. Trimming pared 3 bases from V and 2 bases from J, leaving 14 bases between. CDR3: CSASMPQNPYEQYF. The CDR3 DNA reads TGCAGTGCTAGTATGCCCCAGAACCCCTACGAGCAGTACTTC.

The chain is built from TRBV7-2 and TRBJ1-5; no reliable D call. V lost 8 bases and J lost 1, with 6 bases in between. This CDR3 is 12 amino acids long. Per the germline V gene, CDR1 is SGHTA and CDR2 is FQGNSA. CDR3 residues: CASRGSNQPQHF. In DNA form, the CDR3 reads TGTGCCAGCCGGGGAAGCAATCAGCCCCAGCATTTT.

V usage is TRBV29-1 and J usage is TRBJ2-2, with TRBD2 matching 8 bases. CDR3 length: 16 amino acids. CDR1 and CDR2 (germline): SQVTM, ANQGSEA. The V and J ends lost 4 bases and 4 bases, in that order; junction bases with no gene match: 11. In DNA, the CDR3 is TGCAGCGTTGTCTTGGCGGGAGGCTTTGTCACCGGGGAGCTGTTTTTT. It is translated as CSVVLAGGFVTGELFF.

The gene calls are TRBV28 and TRBJ1-5, with TRBD1 as a possible D gene (5 bases). In germline, CDR1 is MDHEN, CDR2 SYDVKM. The CDR3 runs to 14 residues. The V gene lost 1 base and the J gene lost 7 bases, with 11 bases spanning the gap. In DNA form, the CDR3 reads TGTGCCAGCAGTTTATTCCAGGGAAGACAGCCCCAGCATTTT. Translation: CASSLFQGRQPQHF.

J is TRBJ2-1 and V is TRBV20-1, with D possibly matching TRBD2 (5 bases). CDR1 and CDR2 (germline): DFQATT, SNEGSKA (reference sequence). Trimming pared 5 bases from V and 0 bases from J, leaving 11 bases between. The CDR3 covers 14 residues. The CDR3 DNA sequence: TGCAGTGCTTACTTAGCGCTCTCCTACAATGAGCAGTTCTTC. It translates to CSAYLALSYNEQFF.

Only a few counts were recorded for this clone. The rearrangement uses TRBV28 and TRBJ2-7; D is unclear. The CDR3 spans 14 residues. Trimming shortened V by 2 bases and J by 3 bases, and 11 bases separated the two germline ends. The germline gives CDR1 MDHEN, CDR2 SYDVKM. The DNA of the CDR3 is TGTGCCAGCAGTTTAGGTGGAACTCTCTACGAGCAGTACTTC. Its protein is CASSLGGTLYEQYF.

At least ten counts were recorded for this clone. The CDR3: CASSRGLAEYNEQFF. As DNA, the CDR3 is TGTGCCAGCAGCAGGGGACTAGCGGAGTACAATGAGCAGTTCTTC. The rearrangement joins TRBV11-2 to TRBJ2-1; TRBD2 matches 11 bases. The V segment lost 5 bases and the J segment 4 bases; nucleotides outside the gene matches: 4. The CDR3 is 15 residues long. Germline V gene lookup returns CDR1 SGHAT and CDR2 FQNNGV.

This clone was seen a handful of times. CDR3 nucleotide sequence: TGTGCCAGCAGTTACTTGGTGAACACTGAAGCTTTCTTT. It yields the protein CASSYLVNTEAFF. This chain joins TRBV6-6 and TRBJ1-1; D ambiguous. CDR3 length equals 13 residues. CDR1 is MNHNY and CDR2 is SVGAGI in the germline V gene (reference sequence). The V gene lost 1 base and the J gene lost 0 bases, with 3 bases spanning the gap.

This clone showed up many times. This chain uses TRBV7-2 with TRBJ1-2; TRBD1 aligns across 9 bases. Germline values: CDR1 SGHTA, CDR2 FQGNSA. CDR3 size: 16 residues. The V gene end was trimmed by 3 bases and the J gene end by 4 bases; junction bases not matched to a gene: 9. As DNA, the CDR3 is TGTGCCAGCAGCTTGGAACCCGGGACAGGGTTCTATGGCTACACCTTC. Amino acid sequence: CASSLEPGTGFYGYTF.